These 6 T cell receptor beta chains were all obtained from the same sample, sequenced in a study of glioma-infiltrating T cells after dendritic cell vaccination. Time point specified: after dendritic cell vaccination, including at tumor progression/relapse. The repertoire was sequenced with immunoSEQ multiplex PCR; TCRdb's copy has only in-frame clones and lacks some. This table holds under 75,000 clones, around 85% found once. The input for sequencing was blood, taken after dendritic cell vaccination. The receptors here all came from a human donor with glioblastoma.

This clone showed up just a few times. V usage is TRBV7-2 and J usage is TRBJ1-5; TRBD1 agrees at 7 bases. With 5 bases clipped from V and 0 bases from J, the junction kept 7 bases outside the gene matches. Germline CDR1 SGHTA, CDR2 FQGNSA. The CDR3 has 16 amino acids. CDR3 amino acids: CASSPQTGHSNQPQHF. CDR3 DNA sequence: TGTGCCAGCAGCCCCCAGACAGGGCATAGCAATCAGCCCCAGCATTTT.

CDR3 amino acids: CASSLEGGAGYGYTF. DNA of the CDR3: TGTGCCAGCAGCTTGGAAGGGGGCGCGGGCTATGGCTACACCTTC. V and J are TRBV7-8 and TRBJ1-2; 7 bases fit TRBD1. Per germline, CDR1 SGHVS and CDR2 FQNEAQ. Trimming cost V 3 bases and J 4 bases; bases outside gene matches: 8. This CDR3 region has 15 residues.

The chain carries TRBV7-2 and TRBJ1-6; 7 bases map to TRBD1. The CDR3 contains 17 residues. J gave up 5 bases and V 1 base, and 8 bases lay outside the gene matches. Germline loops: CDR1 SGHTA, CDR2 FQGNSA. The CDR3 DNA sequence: TGTGCCAGCAGCTTAGAGGGTAGGGGGCGGGATAATTCACCCCTCCACTTT. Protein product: CASSLEGRGRDNSPLHF.

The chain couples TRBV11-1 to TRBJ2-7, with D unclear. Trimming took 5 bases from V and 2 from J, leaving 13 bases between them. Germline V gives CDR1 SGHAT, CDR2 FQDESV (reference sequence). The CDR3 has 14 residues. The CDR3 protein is CASSERLSPYEQYF. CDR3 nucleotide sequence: TGTGCCAGCAGCGAGAGACTTTCCCCCTACGAGCAGTACTTC.

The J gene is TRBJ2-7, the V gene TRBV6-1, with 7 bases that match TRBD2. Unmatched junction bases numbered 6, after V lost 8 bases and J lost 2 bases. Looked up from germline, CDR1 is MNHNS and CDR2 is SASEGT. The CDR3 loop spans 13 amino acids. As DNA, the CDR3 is TGTGCCAGCTCAGCGGGATTAACCTACGAGCAGTACTTC. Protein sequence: CASSAGLTYEQYF.

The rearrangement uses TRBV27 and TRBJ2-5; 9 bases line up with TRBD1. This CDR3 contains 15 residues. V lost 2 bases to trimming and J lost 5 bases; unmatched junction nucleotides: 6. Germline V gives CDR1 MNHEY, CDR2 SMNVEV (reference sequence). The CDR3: CASSLLQGAGETQYF. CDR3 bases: TGTGCCAGCAGTTTACTACAGGGGGCGGGGGAGACCCAGTACTTC.